This T cell receptor beta chain was identified during a study of human T cells and chemical hapten exposure. The CDR3 has 13 residues. Germline loops: CDR1 DFQATT, CDR2 SNEGSKA (reference sequence). V lost 5 bases to trimming and J lost 4 bases, with 13 bases between them. As to time point: patch test 1, 2 weeks after DPC sensitization. Treatment here: therapeutic diphenylcyclopropenone sensitization with weekly scalp DPC. TCRdb re-called the RACE reads through MiXCR, storing one row per CDR3 protein. The sample consists of a few hundred thousand distinct CDR3 sequences, nearly 5% of them appearing once.

The chain uses TRBV20-1 and TRBJ2-3; D gene ambiguous. The specimen was whole blood, collected in connection with sensitization to the hapten diphenylcyclopropenone (DPC). This TCR was sampled from a woman aged 50 to 65 with alopecia areata. Some clones in this sample may be carry-over from other donors' samples. The CDR3 DNA follows: TGCAGTGCTGGACCCTACGAGCCAGATACGCAGTATTTT. Protein product: CSAGPYEPDTQYF.